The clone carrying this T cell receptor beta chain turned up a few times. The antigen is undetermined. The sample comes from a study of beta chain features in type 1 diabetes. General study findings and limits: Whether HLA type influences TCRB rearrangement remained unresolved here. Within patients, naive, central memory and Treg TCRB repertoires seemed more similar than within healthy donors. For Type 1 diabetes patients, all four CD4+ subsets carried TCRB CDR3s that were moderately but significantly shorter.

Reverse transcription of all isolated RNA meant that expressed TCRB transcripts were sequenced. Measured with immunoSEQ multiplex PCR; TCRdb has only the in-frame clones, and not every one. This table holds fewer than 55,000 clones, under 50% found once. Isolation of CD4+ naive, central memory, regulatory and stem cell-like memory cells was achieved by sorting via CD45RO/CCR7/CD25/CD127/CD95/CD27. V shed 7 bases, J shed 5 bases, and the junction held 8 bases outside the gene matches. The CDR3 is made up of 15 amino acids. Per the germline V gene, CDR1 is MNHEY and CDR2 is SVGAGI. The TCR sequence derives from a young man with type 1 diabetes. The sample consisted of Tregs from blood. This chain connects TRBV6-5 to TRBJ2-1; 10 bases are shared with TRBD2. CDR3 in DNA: TGTGCCAGCATTCGAGCGGGAGGGAGAGACAATGAGCAGTTCTTC. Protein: CASIRAGGRDNEQFF.